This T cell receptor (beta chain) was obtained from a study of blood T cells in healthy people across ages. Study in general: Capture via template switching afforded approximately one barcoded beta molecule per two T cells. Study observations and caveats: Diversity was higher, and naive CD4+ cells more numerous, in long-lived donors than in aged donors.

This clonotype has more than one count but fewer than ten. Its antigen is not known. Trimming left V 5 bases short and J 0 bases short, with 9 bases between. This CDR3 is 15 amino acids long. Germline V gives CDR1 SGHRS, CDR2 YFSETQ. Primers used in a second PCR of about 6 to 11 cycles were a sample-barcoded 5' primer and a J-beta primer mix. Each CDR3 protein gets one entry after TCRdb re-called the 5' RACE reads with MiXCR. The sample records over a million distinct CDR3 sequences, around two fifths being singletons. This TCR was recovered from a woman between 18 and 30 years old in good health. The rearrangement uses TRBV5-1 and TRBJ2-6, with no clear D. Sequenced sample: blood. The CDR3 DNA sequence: TGCGCCAGCAGAAGGGATAACTCTGGGGCCAACGTCCTGACTTTC. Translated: CASRRDNSGANVLTF. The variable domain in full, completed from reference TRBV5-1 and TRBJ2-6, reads KAGVTQTPRYLIKTRGQQVTLSCSPISGHRSVSWYQQTPGQGLQFLFEYFSETQRNKGNFPGRFSGRQFSNSRSEMNVSTLELGDSALYLCASRRDNSGANVLTFGAGSRLTVL.